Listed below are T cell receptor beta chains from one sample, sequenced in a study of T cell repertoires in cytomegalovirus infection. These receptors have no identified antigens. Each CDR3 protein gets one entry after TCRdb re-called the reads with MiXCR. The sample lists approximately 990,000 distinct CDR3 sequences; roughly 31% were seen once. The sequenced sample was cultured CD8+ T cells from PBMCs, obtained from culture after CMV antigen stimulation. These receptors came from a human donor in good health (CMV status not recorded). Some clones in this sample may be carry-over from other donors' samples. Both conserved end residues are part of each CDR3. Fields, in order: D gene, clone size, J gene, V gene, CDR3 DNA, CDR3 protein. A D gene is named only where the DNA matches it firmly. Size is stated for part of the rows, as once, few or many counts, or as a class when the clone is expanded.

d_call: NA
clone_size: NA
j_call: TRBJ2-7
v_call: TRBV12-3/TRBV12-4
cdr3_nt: TGTGCCAGCACCAAGGGCGCCTACGAGCAGTACTTC
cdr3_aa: CASTKGAYEQYF

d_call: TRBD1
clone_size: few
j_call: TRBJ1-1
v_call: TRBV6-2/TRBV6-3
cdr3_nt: TGTGCCAGCCGACCGGGACAGATAAACACTGAAGCTTTCTTT
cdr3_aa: CASRPGQINTEAFF

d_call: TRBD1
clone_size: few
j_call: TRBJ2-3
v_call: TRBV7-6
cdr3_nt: TGTGCCAGCAGCTTATTAGGGGGCTTTACCACAGATACGCAGTATTTT
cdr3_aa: CASSLLGGFTTDTQYF

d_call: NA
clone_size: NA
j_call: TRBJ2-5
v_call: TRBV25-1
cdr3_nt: TGTGCCAGCAGTAACCCCGGGGACTCGGGGACCCAGTACTTC
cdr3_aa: CASSNPGDSGTQYF

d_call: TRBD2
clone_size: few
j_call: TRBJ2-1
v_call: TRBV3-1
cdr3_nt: TGTGCCAGCAGCCAAGAGAGTCTAGCGGGCGACAATGAGCAGTTCTTC
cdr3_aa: CASSQESLAGDNEQFF

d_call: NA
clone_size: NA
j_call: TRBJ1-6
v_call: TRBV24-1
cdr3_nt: TGTGCCACCAGTGATGGGGGACGCCGGTCACCCCTCCACTTT
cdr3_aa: CATSDGGRRSPLHF

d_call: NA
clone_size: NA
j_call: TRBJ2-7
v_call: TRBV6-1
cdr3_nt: TGTGCCAGCAGCCCAGAGGGGAGTCCCCCCCTAAACGAGCAGTACTTC
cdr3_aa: CASSPEGSPPLNEQYF

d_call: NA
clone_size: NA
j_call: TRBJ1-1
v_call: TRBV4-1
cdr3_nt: TGCGCCAGCAGCCAAGATACTTTGGGGGACACTGAAGCTTTCTTT
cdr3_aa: CASSQDTLGDTEAFF

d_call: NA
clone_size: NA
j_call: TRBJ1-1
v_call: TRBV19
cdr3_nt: TGTGCCAGTAGTATAGGGGGAGGTACCACTGAAGCTTTCTTT
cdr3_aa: CASSIGGGTTEAFF

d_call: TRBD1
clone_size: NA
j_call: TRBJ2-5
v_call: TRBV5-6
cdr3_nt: TGTGCCAGCAGCTTGAGGACAGGGGGTCGGCAAGAGACCCAGTACTTC
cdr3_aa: CASSLRTGGRQETQYF

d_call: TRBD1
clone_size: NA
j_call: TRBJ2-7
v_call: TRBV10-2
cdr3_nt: TGCGCCAGCAAGGCGGGACAGGGCTACTACGAGCAGTACTTC
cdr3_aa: CASKAGQGYYEQYF

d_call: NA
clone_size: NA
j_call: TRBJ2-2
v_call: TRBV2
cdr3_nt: TGTGCCAGCGATGGAGTGACCGGGGAGCTGTTTTTT
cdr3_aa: CASDGVTGELFF

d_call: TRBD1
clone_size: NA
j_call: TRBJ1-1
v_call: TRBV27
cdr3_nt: TGTGCCAGCCTTACAGGGGGTGAAGCTTTCTTT
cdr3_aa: CASLTGGEAFF

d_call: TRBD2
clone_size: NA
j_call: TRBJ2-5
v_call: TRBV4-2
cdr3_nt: TGTGCCAGCAGCCAGGCGACTAGCGGGGGAATGGATATCCAAGAGACCCAGTACTTC
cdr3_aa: CASSQATSGGMDIQETQYF

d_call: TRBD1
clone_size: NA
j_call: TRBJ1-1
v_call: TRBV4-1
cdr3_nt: TGCGCCAGCAGCCAAAACCCCCAGGGGGGCTACACTGAAGCTTTCTTT
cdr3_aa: CASSQNPQGGYTEAFF

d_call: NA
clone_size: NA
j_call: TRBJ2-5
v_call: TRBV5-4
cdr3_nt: TGTGCCAGCAGCTTGAAAGGCAGGGGAGAGACCCAGTACTTC
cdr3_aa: CASSLKGRGETQYF

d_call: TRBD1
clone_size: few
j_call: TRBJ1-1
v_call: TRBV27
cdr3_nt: TGTGCCAGCAGTGCGCGACAGGGCGGGGCTGAAGCTTTCTTT
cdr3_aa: CASSARQGGAEAFF

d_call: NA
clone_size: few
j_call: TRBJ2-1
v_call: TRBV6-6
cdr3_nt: TGTGCCAGCAGTGGACTGGGGGAGCAGTTCTTC
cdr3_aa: CASSGLGEQFF

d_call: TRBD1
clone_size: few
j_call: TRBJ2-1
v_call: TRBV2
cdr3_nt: TGTGCCAGCAGCCGAAGGACAGGGAACGAGCAGTTCTTC
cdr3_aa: CASSRRTGNEQFF

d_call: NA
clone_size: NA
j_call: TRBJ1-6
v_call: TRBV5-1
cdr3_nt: TGCGCCAGCAGCTTGGGCGGACGCTCCTATAATTCACCCCTCCACTTT
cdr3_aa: CASSLGGRSYNSPLHF

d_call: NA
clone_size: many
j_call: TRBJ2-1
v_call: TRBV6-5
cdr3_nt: TGTGCCAGCAGTCCCCTCCAGGGCAATGAGCAGTTCTTC
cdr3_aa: CASSPLQGNEQFF

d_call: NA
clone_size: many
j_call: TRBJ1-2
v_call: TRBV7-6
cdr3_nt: TGTGCCAGCTCGGGGGAGGGACCCTATGGCTACACCTTC
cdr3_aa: CASSGEGPYGYTF

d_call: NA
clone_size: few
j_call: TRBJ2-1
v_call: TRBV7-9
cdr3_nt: TGTGCCAGCAGCCCGGGCTCAGGGATAGGCTACAATGAGCAGTTCTTC
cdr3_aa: CASSPGSGIGYNEQFF

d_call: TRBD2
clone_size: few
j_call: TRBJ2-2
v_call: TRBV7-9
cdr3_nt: TGTGCCAGCAGCTTAGTCCCGGGACTAGCGGTTGCGGGGGAGCTGTTTTTT
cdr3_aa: CASSLVPGLAVAGELFF

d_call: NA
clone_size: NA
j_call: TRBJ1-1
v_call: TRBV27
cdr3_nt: TGTGCCAGCAGTTTCGGCGGGGGGCCTGGGACTGAAGCTTTCTTT
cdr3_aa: CASSFGGGPGTEAFF

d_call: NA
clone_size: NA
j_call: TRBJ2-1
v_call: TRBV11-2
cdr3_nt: TGTGCCAGCAGCGCCCAAGGGCGCAGGTCCTACAATGAGCAGTTCTTC
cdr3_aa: CASSAQGRRSYNEQFF

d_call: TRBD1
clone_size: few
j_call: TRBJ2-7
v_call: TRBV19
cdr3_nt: TGTGCCAGTAGTACGGGACAGGGGTTTAGGCTTGACGAGCAGTACTTC
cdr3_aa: CASSTGQGFRLDEQYF

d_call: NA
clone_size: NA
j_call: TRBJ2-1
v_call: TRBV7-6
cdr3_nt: TGTGCCAGCAGCCCCCGGAGGGGGGGTTCCTACAATGAGCAGTTCTTC
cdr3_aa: CASSPRRGGSYNEQFF

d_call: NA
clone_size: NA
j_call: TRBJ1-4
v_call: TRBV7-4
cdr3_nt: TGTGCCAGCAGCTTAGTCCCGGATGAAAAACTGTTTTTT
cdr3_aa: CASSLVPDEKLFF

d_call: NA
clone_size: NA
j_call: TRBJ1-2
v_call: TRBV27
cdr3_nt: TGTGCCAGCAGTTTAGTCCCCCAGGGATGGTACTATGGCTACACCTTC
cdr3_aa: CASSLVPQGWYYGYTF

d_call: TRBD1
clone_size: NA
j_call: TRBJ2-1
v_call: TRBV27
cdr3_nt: TGTGCCAGCAGTTTACAATTTGAAGAGGAGACAGGGCTACGCAACAATGAGCAGTTCTTC
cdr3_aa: CASSLQFEEETGLRNNEQFF

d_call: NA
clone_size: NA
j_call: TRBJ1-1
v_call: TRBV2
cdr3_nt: TGTGCCAGCAGTGAAGTTGGGTCGGGAGCTTTCTTT
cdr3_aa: CASSEVGSGAFF

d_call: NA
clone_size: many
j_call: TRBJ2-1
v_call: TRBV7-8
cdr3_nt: TGTGCCAGCAGCTTAGAGCGCACGGGGGCGCTCGACAATGAGCAGTTCTTC
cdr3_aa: CASSLERTGALDNEQFF

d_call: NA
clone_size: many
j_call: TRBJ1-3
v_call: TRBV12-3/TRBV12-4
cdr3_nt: TGTGCCAGCAGTCCGTGGGGTGGCTACTCTGGAAACACCATATATTTT
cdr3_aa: CASSPWGGYSGNTIYF

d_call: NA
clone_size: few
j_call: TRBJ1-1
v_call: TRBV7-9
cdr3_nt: TGTGCCAGTACGAGTGAGGGCACTGAAGCTTTCTTT
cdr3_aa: CASTSEGTEAFF